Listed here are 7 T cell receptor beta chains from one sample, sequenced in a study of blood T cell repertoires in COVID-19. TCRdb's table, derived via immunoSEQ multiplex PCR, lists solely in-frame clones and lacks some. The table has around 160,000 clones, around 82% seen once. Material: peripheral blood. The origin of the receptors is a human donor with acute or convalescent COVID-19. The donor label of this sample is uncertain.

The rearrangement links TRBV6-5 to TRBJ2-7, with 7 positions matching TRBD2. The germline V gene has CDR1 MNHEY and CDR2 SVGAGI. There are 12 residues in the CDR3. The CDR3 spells CVCGGPPYEQYF. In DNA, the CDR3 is TGTGTATGCGGGGGTCCGCCCTACGAGCAGTACTTC.

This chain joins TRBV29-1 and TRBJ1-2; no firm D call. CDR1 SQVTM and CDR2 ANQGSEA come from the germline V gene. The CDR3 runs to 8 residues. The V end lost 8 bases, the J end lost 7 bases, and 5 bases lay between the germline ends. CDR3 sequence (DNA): TGCAGCCCGTCTGGCTACACCTTC. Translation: CSPSGYTF.

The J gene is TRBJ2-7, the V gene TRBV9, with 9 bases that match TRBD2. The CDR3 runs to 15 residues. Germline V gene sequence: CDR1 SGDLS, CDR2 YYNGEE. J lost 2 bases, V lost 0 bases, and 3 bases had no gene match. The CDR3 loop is CASSVGTSVTYEQYF. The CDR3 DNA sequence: TGTGCCAGCAGCGTAGGGACTAGCGTCACCTACGAGCAGTACTTC.

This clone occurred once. For the CDR3, the DNA is TGTGCCAGCAGCTTGTACCCGGGGTCCCAACTTTACAATGAGCAGTTCTTC. Translated: CASSLYPGSQLYNEQFF. The rearrangement links TRBV5-5 to TRBJ2-1, with D possibly TRBD2 on 5 matching bases. This CDR3 spans 17 amino acids. Germline V gives CDR1 SGHKS, CDR2 YYEKEE (reference sequence). The ends were cut back, 1 base at V and 4 bases at J, with 18 bases in the middle.

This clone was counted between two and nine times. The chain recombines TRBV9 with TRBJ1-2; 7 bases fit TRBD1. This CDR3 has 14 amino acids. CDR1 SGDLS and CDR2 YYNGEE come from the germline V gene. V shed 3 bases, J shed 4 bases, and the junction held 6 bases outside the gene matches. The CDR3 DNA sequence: TGTGCCAGCAGCGCACAACAGGGGACCTATGGCTACACCTTC. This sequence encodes CASSAQQGTYGYTF. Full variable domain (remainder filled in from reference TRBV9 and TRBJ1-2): DSGVTQTPKHLITATGQRVTLRCSPRSGDLSVYWYQQSLDQGLQFLIQYYNGEERAKGNILERFSAQQFPDLHSELNLSSLELGDSALYFCASSAQQGTYGYTFGSGTRLTVV.

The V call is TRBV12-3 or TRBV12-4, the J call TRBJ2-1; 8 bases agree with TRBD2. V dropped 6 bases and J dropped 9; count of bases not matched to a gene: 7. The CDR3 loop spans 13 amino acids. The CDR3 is CASSLGRASEQFF. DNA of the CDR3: TGTGCCAGCAGCCTCGGGAGGGCCAGTGAGCAGTTCTTC.

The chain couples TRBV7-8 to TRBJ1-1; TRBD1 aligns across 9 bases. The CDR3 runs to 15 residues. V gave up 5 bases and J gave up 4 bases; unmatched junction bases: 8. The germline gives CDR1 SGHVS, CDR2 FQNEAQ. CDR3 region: CASSGAGTGRTEAFF. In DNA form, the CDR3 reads TGTGCCAGCAGCGGGGCCGGGACAGGGCGCACTGAAGCTTTCTTT.